The present T cell receptor (beta chain) was sequenced within a study of shared clonotypes between healthy human individuals. From germline, CDR1 is KGHSH and CDR2 LQKENI. The CDR3 contains 16 residues. Trimming cost V 5 bases and J 1 base; bases outside gene matches: 6. Nashville, Tennessee was home to all donors, each a Caucasian adult. Sequencing was performed with immunoSEQ multiplex PCR; in TCRdb, only in-frame clones are kept and a portion is missing. This repertoire shows some 2,000,000 clones, about 95% found once; its top ten account for roughly 0.13%. The origin of this receptor is a man younger than 30 in good health. The chain combines TRBV18 with TRBJ1-5, with 9 bases identical to TRBD1. Material for sequencing was naive CD4+ T cells sorted from blood. Subset given: CD45RA+ positively selected. The CDR3 sequence is CASSKQGTGSNQPQHF. CDR3 bases: TGTGCCAGCTCAAAACAGGGGACAGGGAGCAATCAGCCCCAGCATTTT.